This T cell receptor (beta chain) was captured in a study of blood T cell repertoires in COVID-19. About the research overall: PBMCs, B-cell-depleted T cells, or T cells were the source of the cDNA or gDNA that made up the material.

V shed 1 base, J shed 2 bases, and the junction held 5 bases outside the gene matches. The germline V gene encodes CDR1 PRHDT and CDR2 FYEKMQ (reference sequence). The CDR3 is 16 residues long. The method was immunoSEQ multiplex PCR; TCRdb's version includes in-frame clones alone and lacks a portion of them. This sample carries 180,000 or so clones, about 90% of them seen once, and the ten largest clones take approximately 2.7%. This clonotype was obtained from a man between 35 and 55 years old with active or convalescent COVID-19. The material sequenced was peripheral blood. The rearrangement joins TRBV13 to TRBJ2-4; 7 positions agree with TRBD1. CDR3 region: CASSLEQGFSKNIQYF. The CDR3, as DNA: TGTGCCAGCAGCTTAGAACAGGGGTTTTCCAAAAACATTCAGTACTTC.